This entry concerns a single T cell receptor (beta chain). Measured with immunoSEQ multiplex PCR; TCRdb has only the in-frame clones, and not every one. The data hold 230,000 or so clones, with about 88% observed a single time. Cohorts were assigned according to the clinical history that participants reported. The sample comes from a study of blood T cell repertoires in COVID-19. The ends were cut back, 6 bases at V and 4 bases at J, with 10 bases in the middle. This CDR3 is built from 14 residues. Germline loops: CDR1 SGHTA, CDR2 FQGNSA. Sequenced: PBMCs or T cells enriched from blood (not recorded which). The chain is built from TRBV7-2 and TRBJ1-6, with D perhaps matching TRBD1 (6 bases). The source of this sequence is a woman aged 25 to 45 who had recovered from COVID-19. CDR3 bases: TGTGCCAGCAGTCTCGACAGGTATAATTCACCCCTCCACTTT. Its protein product is CASSLDRYNSPLHF.